Presented here are 30 T cell receptor beta chains from one specimen sequenced in a study of human T cells and chemical hapten exposure. TCRdb redid the calling of the RACE reads with MiXCR, one entry per CDR3 protein. The data contain 80,000 to 100,000 distinct CDR3 sequences, less than 14% of them singletons. Stated time point: pre-sensitization, week 0. Treatment denoted: therapeutic diphenylcyclopropenone sensitization with weekly scalp DPC. The sequencing used whole blood, collected in connection with sensitization to the hapten diphenylcyclopropenone (DPC). Receptors originate from a woman aged 55-70 years with alopecia areata. Some clones in this sample may be carry-over from other donors' samples.

Ten or more counts support this clonotype. The chain joins TRBV9 to TRBJ1-6; 8 bases match TRBD1. Germline CDR1 SGDLS, CDR2 YYNGEE. The CDR3 is made up of 15 amino acids. Trimming removed 3 bases from V and 8 bases from J; junction bases left unmatched: 7. The CDR3 loop is CASSAQGQEYSPLHF. The CDR3 nucleotides read TGTGCCAGCAGCGCGCAGGGACAGGAATATTCACCCCTCCACTTT.

V and J are TRBV5-1 and TRBJ2-7; 10 bases map to TRBD1. The germline CDR1 and CDR2 sequences are SGHRS and YFSETQ. After removal of 0 bases from V and 5 bases from J, the junction contained 5 bases not matched to a gene. The CDR3 totals 15 residues. As DNA, the CDR3 is TGCGCCAGCAGCTTGGCGGAGACAGGGGGCAACGAGCAGTACTTC. Protein: CASSLAETGGNEQYF. The whole variable domain, remainder taken from reference TRBV5-1 and TRBJ2-7, is KAGVTQTPRYLIKTRGQQVTLSCSPISGHRSVSWYQQTPGQGLQFLFEYFSETQRNKGNFPGRFSGRQFSNSRSEMNVSTLELGDSALYLCASSLAETGGNEQYFGPGTRLTVT.

This chain joins TRBV20-1 and TRBJ2-1, with D possibly being TRBD2 (5 bases). The ends were cut back, 5 bases at V and 10 bases at J, with 12 bases in the middle. The CDR3 consists of 11 residues. The V gene's germline CDR1 is DFQATT and CDR2 SNEGSKA (reference sequence). This CDR3 is CSAWLALEQFF. The CDR3 DNA reads TGCAGTGCTTGGCTAGCTCTGGAGCAGTTCTTC.

This clonotype has a handful of counts. The chain uses TRBV3-1 and TRBJ2-2; TRBD2 matches 9 bases. Germline loops: CDR1 LGHDT, CDR2 YNNKEL (reference sequence). V was pared by 5 bases and J by 6 bases, with 4 bases of the junction left unmatched. This CDR3 has 14 residues. The CDR3 protein is CASSTLAGSGELFF. Written as DNA, the CDR3 is TGTGCCAGCAGCACCCTAGCGGGGTCCGGGGAGCTGTTTTTT.

This clonotype showed up many times. The chain carries TRBV5-8 and TRBJ1-5, with D unclear. Per germline, CDR1 SGHTS and CDR2 YDEGEE. The CDR3 contains 18 residues. V gave up 0 bases and J gave up 2 bases, with 18 bases separating them. The CDR3 loop is CASSLEGSSAPGNQPQHF. Written as DNA, the CDR3 is TGTGCCAGCAGCTTGGAGGGATCGTCTGCGCCAGGCAATCAGCCCCAGCATTTT.

The table lists this clonotype with many counts. The chain uses TRBV10-1 and TRBJ2-3, with 8 nucleotides matching TRBD2. Germline V CDR1 and CDR2: WNHNN, SYGVQD (reference sequence). V lost 3 bases, J lost 1 base, and 6 bases stayed unmatched. This CDR3 comprises 16 residues. The CDR3, as DNA: TGCGCCAGCAGTGACCTCCCAGCGGGGGGCACAGATACGCAGTATTTT. Encoded protein: CASSDLPAGGTDTQYF.

The chain uses TRBV10-3 and TRBJ1-2; 7 bases agree with TRBD1. From germline, CDR1 is ENHRY and CDR2 SYGVKD. The CDR3 runs to 14 residues. J lost 4 bases, V lost 0 bases, and 2 bases had no gene match. CDR3 residues: CAISESGQTYGYTF. The CDR3, as DNA: TGTGCCATCAGTGAGTCGGGACAGACCTATGGCTACACCTTC.

This clonotype was counted many times. The genes are TRBV4-2 and TRBJ1-4; D gene ambiguous. This CDR3 region has 15 residues. Germline values: CDR1 LGHNA, CDR2 YNFKEQ. V was pared by 0 bases and J by 4 bases, with 9 bases between. The CDR3 DNA reads as TGTGCCAGCAGCCAAGATTTGGGTTTTAATGAAAAACTGTTTTTT. It specifies CASSQDLGFNEKLFF.

This clonotype was seen at least ten times. Compared with germline, one end of the junction differs, possibly owing to a read error. The chain uses TRBV4-1 and TRBJ1-3; D remains unclear. Germline V lookup: CDR1 MGHRA, CDR2 YSYEKL. The CDR3 extends over 16 amino acids. Here the CDR3 DNA reads TGCGCCAGCAGCCAATTCCCGGAGTCCTCTGAAAACACCATATATTTT. Residues: CASSQFPESSENTIYF.

This clonotype was counted many times. The chain links TRBV5-8 to TRBJ2-3, with 9 bases identical to TRBD1. This CDR3 spans 16 amino acids. The trim removed 4 bases at V and 6 bases at J, leaving 12 bases unmatched. Per the germline V gene, CDR1 is SGHTS and CDR2 is YDEGEE. This CDR3 reads CASSKDRDRVLDTQYF. The CDR3 DNA sequence: TGTGCCAGCAGCAAGGACCGGGACAGGGTATTGGATACGCAGTATTTT.

The DNA for the CDR3 is TGTGCCTGGAGTGTACGGGGGATGGGGCTGAAATACTACAATGAGCAGTTCTTC. It encodes CAWSVRGMGLKYYNEQFF. V and J are TRBV30 and TRBJ2-1, with D possibly TRBD2 on 6 matching bases. Germline V gene sequence: CDR1 GTSNPN, CDR2 SVGIG (reference sequence). V dropped 0 bases and J dropped 3 bases, with 21 bases sitting between them. The CDR3 sequence is 18 residues long.

This clonotype was seen at least ten times. The chain joins TRBV30 to TRBJ1-3, with D possibly being TRBD1 (5 bases). Germline V gene sequence: CDR1 GTSNPN, CDR2 SVGIG (reference sequence). The length of the CDR3 is 14 residues. The V gene lost 4 bases and the J gene lost 5 bases, with 15 bases spanning the gap. CDR3 coding DNA: TGTGCCTGGACTGCAGGGAGCTCGAGAAACACCATATATTTT. It encodes CAWTAGSSRNTIYF.

This clonotype appeared many times. The gene calls are TRBV11-2 and TRBJ2-5, with 10 bases lining up with TRBD2. Germline CDR1 SGHAT, CDR2 FQNNGV. The length of the CDR3 is 14 residues. With V trimmed by 5 bases and J by 4 bases, 4 bases remained unmatched. CDR3 nucleotide sequence: TGTGCCAGCAGCAGCGGGGGGGCCGGAGAGACCCAGTACTTC. It codes for CASSSGGAGETQYF.

The J gene is TRBJ1-2, the V gene TRBV4-1, with D tentatively TRBD1 (6 bases). The CDR3 has 15 amino acids. CDR1 and CDR2 (germline): MGHRA, YSYEKL. V was pared by 4 bases and J by 2 bases, with 14 bases between. The CDR3 here is CASSRLDSPNYGYTF. DNA of the CDR3: TGCGCCAGCAGCCGCCTGGACAGTCCGAACTATGGCTACACCTTC.

This clonotype was seen many times. The rearrangement uses TRBV5-1 and TRBJ2-7; D is uncertain. The CDR3 runs 14 residues. V was pared by 1 base and J by 2 bases, with 10 bases between. Germline loops: CDR1 SGHRS, CDR2 YFSETQ. The CDR3 protein is CASSLFGSTYEQYF. The CDR3 bases are TGCGCCAGCAGCTTGTTCGGCAGTACCTACGAGCAGTACTTC.

This clonotype was observed many times. The chain employs TRBV7-8 and TRBJ1-5; D gene uncertain. With 1 base removed from V and 12 bases from J, the gap between germline ends came to 13 bases. The CDR3 covers 13 residues. Germline assignment: CDR1 SGHVS and CDR2 FQNEAQ. The CDR3 reads CASSLVGGPRQHF. CDR3 nucleotides: TGTGCCAGCAGCTTAGTAGGTGGACCGCGCCAGCATTTT.

There are many counts of this clonotype. The gene calls are TRBV20-1 and TRBJ1-2; 7 bases agree with TRBD1. The germline V gene encodes CDR1 DFQATT and CDR2 SNEGSKA (reference sequence). V gave up 2 bases and J gave up 3 bases; unmatched junction bases: 3. The CDR3 has 13 amino acids. The CDR3 here is CSARYQGDYGYTF. DNA of the CDR3: TGCAGTGCTAGATACCAGGGGGACTATGGCTACACCTTC.

This clonotype was counted at least ten times. The chain has TRBV5-1 and TRBJ1-2, with D perhaps matching TRBD1 (5 bases). Germline lookup yields CDR1 SGHRS and CDR2 YFSETQ. Trimming shortened V by 4 bases and J by 1 base, and 11 bases separated the two germline ends. This CDR3 contains 14 residues. CDR3 bases: TGCGCCAGCAGCGGAGGGACTCATAACTATGGCTACACCTTC. It yields the protein CASSGGTHNYGYTF. Filled out from reference TRBV5-1 and TRBJ1-2, the complete variable domain reads KAGVTQTPRYLIKTRGQQVTLSCSPISGHRSVSWYQQTPGQGLQFLFEYFSETQRNKGNFPGRFSGRQFSNSRSEMNVSTLELGDSALYLCASSGGTHNYGYTFGSGTRLTVV.

The sample holds many counts of this clonotype. The chain recombines TRBV11-2 with TRBJ2-7; 9 nucleotides line up with TRBD2. The CDR3 sequence is 13 residues long. Looked up from germline, CDR1 is SGHAT and CDR2 is FQNNGV. V lost 6 bases, J lost 12 bases, and 12 bases stayed unmatched. The CDR3 DNA sequence: TGTGCCAGCAGACGAGATTTAGCGGGAGTTCCGTACTTC. Its protein product is CASRRDLAGVPYF.

Worth noting for this clonotype: A read error may explain this, as a much larger clone is one base away. The chain couples TRBV3-1 to TRBJ2-3; no reliable D call. This CDR3 comprises 13 residues. In germline, CDR1 is LGHDT, CDR2 YNNKEL (reference sequence). The CDR3 protein is CASSQSAEDTQNF. CDR3 nucleotide sequence: TGTGCCAGCAGCCAATCAGCCGAAGATACGCAGAATTTT.

This clonotype was detected many times. As DNA, the CDR3 is TGCGCCAGCAGTCGGAACAATGAGCAGTTCTTC. Translated: CASSRNNEQFF. The chain is built from TRBV5-1 and TRBJ2-1, with no clear D. Germline V gene sequence: CDR1 SGHRS, CDR2 YFSETQ. Between the trimmed V and J ends, which lost 5 bases and 5 bases, there was a span of 5 bases. The CDR3 covers 11 residues. Looking up the rest from reference TRBV5-1 and TRBJ2-1 gives the full variable domain: KAGVTQTPRYLIKTRGQQVTLSCSPISGHRSVSWYQQTPGQGLQFLFEYFSETQRNKGNFPGRFSGRQFSNSRSEMNVSTLELGDSALYLCASSRNNEQFFGPGTRLTVL.

This clonotype was seen repeatedly, ten times or more. The V and J genes are TRBV5-1 and TRBJ2-3; D not resolved. The CDR3 extends over 13 amino acids. V was shortened by 4 bases and J by 3 bases, with 9 bases between the two germline ends. Germline CDR1 SGHRS, CDR2 YFSETQ. Here the CDR3 DNA reads TGCGCCAGCAGCGGACCAGAGACAGATACGCAGTATTTT. This sequence encodes CASSGPETDTQYF.

This clonotype came up a few times. The chain couples TRBV7-2 to TRBJ2-1, with TRBD2 matching over 7 bases. V gave up 5 bases and J gave up 10 bases; unmatched junction bases: 8. Germline V lookup: CDR1 SGHTA, CDR2 FQGNSA. This CDR3 is 13 amino acids long. The CDR3, as DNA: TGTGCCAGCAGCCCCTACTTGGGGGGGGAGCAGTTCTTC. It translates to CASSPYLGGEQFF. The full variable domain, rest sourced from reference TRBV7-2 and TRBJ2-1, is GAGVSQSPSNKVTEKGKDVELRCDPISGHTALYWYRQSLGQGLEFLIYFQGNSAPDKSGLPSDRFSAERTGGSVSTLTIQRTQQEDSAVYLCASSPYLGGEQFFGPGTRLTVL.

Note on this clonotype: This may be a read error: a much more frequent sequence differs by one nucleotide. This chain joins TRBV2 and TRBJ2-7; possibly TRBD1 for D (6 bases). This CDR3 comprises 15 residues. CDR1 and CDR2 from the germline V gene are SNHLY and FYNNEI. The DNA of the CDR3 is TGTGCCAGCAGTGAATGGCAGGGGAGCTCCTTCGAGCAGTACTTC. It specifies CASSEWQGSSFEQYF.

This clonotype was seen repeatedly, ten times or more. The chain links TRBV5-1 to TRBJ2-3, with TRBD2 identical over 10 bases. CDR3 length: 17 amino acids. Germline V gene data show CDR1 as SGHRS and CDR2 as YFSETQ. V shed 4 bases, J shed 2 bases, and the junction held 10 bases outside the gene matches. CDR3 in amino acids: CASSPGRTSGPTDTQYF. Written as DNA, the CDR3 is TGCGCCAGCAGCCCGGGCCGGACTAGCGGACCCACAGATACGCAGTATTTT.

The CDR3 coding sequence is TGTGCCAGCAGCCAAGACCCGACAGGGAATAATGAAAAACTGTTTTTT. Translation gives CASSQDPTGNNEKLFF. The V and J genes are TRBV3-1 and TRBJ1-4; 7 nucleotides match TRBD1. The CDR3 is 16 amino acids. Germline CDR1 reads LGHDT; CDR2 reads YNNKEL (reference sequence). V lost 0 bases and J lost 4; bases outside the gene matches: 5.

This clonotype was observed at least ten times. This rearrangement joins TRBV13 to TRBJ1-1; no clear D. Germline V gives CDR1 PRHDT, CDR2 FYEKMQ (reference sequence). This CDR3 region has 14 residues. V was shortened by 5 bases and J by 0 bases, with 10 bases between the two germline ends. CDR3: CASSRRLVNTEAFF. The CDR3, as DNA: TGTGCCAGCAGCCGTCGACTGGTGAACACTGAAGCTTTCTTT.

This clonotype showed up many times. J is TRBJ2-7 and V is TRBV11-2; tentative D call: TRBD1 (6 bases). Trimming cost V 1 base and J 0 bases, with 13 bases left between them. Germline V gene sequence: CDR1 SGHAT, CDR2 FQNNGV. CDR3 length: 16 amino acids. CDR3 in DNA: TGTGCCAGCAGCTTAGCGGGCCAGGGGAGCTCCTACGAGCAGTACTTC. Amino acid sequence: CASSLAGQGSSYEQYF.

The chain combines TRBV19 with TRBJ1-2; D unclear. In germline, CDR1 is LNHDA, CDR2 SQIVND (reference sequence). The germline V and J ends were trimmed by 0 bases and 5 bases, with 16 bases remaining between them. CDR3 length: 16 amino acids. The CDR3 DNA reads as TGTGCCAGTAGTATAGAGGCAAGCCCTCTGGATTATGGCTACACCTTC. This translates into CASSIEASPLDYGYTF.

This clonotype was seen repeatedly, ten times or more. The chain carries TRBV29-1 and TRBJ2-7, with D uncertain. The V and J ends lost 6 bases and 0 bases respectively, with 12 bases between them. Per germline, CDR1 SQVTM and CDR2 ANQGSEA. The CDR3 extends over 13 amino acids. CDR3 protein: CSVAATGSYEQYF. CDR3 nucleotide sequence: TGCAGCGTGGCCGCGACGGGCTCCTACGAGCAGTACTTC.